The 21 T cell receptor beta chains given below trace back to one sample, sequenced in a study of blood T cells in healthy people across ages. Alongside a J-beta primer mix, a sample-barcoded 5' primer served in a second PCR lasting about 7 to 11 cycles. MiXCR, applied by TCRdb to the 5' RACE reads, yields one record per CDR3 protein. The table records over a million distinct CDR3 sequences, 40% to 55% of them present only once. Sequencing was carried out using blood. The receptors derive from a woman aged 60-75 years in good health.

The chain couples TRBV5-1 to TRBJ2-3; D might be TRBD1 (6 bases). CDR1 and CDR2 (germline): SGHRS, YFSETQ. The ends were cut back, 3 bases at V and 4 bases at J, with 15 bases in the middle. The CDR3 is 15 residues long. The DNA for the CDR3 is TGCGCCAGCAGCTCCTTCGGACAGCTTCCAGATACGCAGTATTTT. Its translation: CASSSFGQLPDTQYF.

This clonotype came up a few times. The CDR3 reads CSATGLGSGVTDTQYF. CDR3 coding DNA: TGCAGTGCTACCGGACTAGGGTCGGGGGTCACAGATACGCAGTATTTT. The gene calls are TRBV20-1 and TRBJ2-3; 7 positions match TRBD2. The CDR3 extends over 16 amino acids. V trimming: 4 bases; J trimming: 2 bases; junction bases outside the gene matches: 12. Germline CDR1 reads DFQATT; CDR2 reads SNEGSKA (reference sequence).

This clonotype occurred a few times. The chain carries TRBV4-1 and TRBJ2-5; D remains ambiguous. Trimming took 1 base from V and 0 from J, leaving 9 bases between them. CDR1 is MGHRA, CDR2 YSYEKL, per germline. The CDR3 loop spans 15 amino acids. The CDR3 is CASSQGTADQETQYF. The CDR3 DNA reads as TGCGCCAGCAGCCAAGGGACGGCAGACCAAGAGACCCAGTACTTC.

The genes are TRBV7-8 and TRBJ2-1; 8 bases are a match to TRBD1. CDR1 and CDR2 (germline): SGHVS, FQNEAQ. J was trimmed by 1 base and V by 5 bases; bases with no gene match: 4. This CDR3 is built from 15 residues. The CDR3 region is CASSGQGSSYNEQFF. CDR3 DNA sequence: TGTGCCAGCAGCGGACAGGGCAGTTCCTACAATGAGCAGTTCTTC.

This chain joins TRBV27 and TRBJ1-6, with D possibly being TRBD1 (6 bases). Deletions cut 3 bases from V and 6 bases from J, with 12 bases between. In germline, CDR1 is MNHEY, CDR2 SMNVEV (reference sequence). This CDR3 has 15 amino acids. The CDR3 DNA reads TGTGCCAGCAGTTTCATAGGGGGGGGTAATTCACCCCTCCACTTT. As protein: CASSFIGGGNSPLHF.

This clonotype was seen at least ten times. V is TRBV5-1 and J is TRBJ1-5; 7 bases agree with TRBD1. Germline CDR1 reads SGHRS; CDR2 reads YFSETQ. This CDR3 has 13 residues. Germline trimming cut 0 bases from V and 7 bases from J; bases unmatched to any gene: 1. The CDR3 nucleotides are TGCGCCAGCAGCTTGGGACAGGGACAGCCCCAGCATTTT. Translating it yields CASSLGQGQPQHF. The variable domain in full, completed from reference TRBV5-1 and TRBJ1-5, reads KAGVTQTPRYLIKTRGQQVTLSCSPISGHRSVSWYQQTPGQGLQFLFEYFSETQRNKGNFPGRFSGRQFSNSRSEMNVSTLELGDSALYLCASSLGQGQPQHFGDGTRLSIL.

This chain uses TRBV7-8 with TRBJ2-7, with 12 bases fitting TRBD1. Germline V gene lookup returns CDR1 SGHVS and CDR2 FQNEAQ. The trim removed 1 base at V and 2 bases at J, leaving 3 bases unmatched. The CDR3 totals 16 residues. CDR3 protein: CASSLEGQGATYEQYF. The CDR3 bases are TGTGCCAGCAGCTTAGAGGGACAGGGGGCTACCTACGAGCAGTACTTC.

This sequence joins TRBV10-3 and TRBJ2-1; weak D call: TRBD2 (5 bases). V shed 5 bases and J shed 7 bases, with 9 bases lying between them. This CDR3 has 12 amino acids. The germline V gene has CDR1 ENHRY and CDR2 SYGVKD. This CDR3 is CAISTTGNEQFF. DNA for the CDR3: TGTGCCATCAGTACGACGGGGAATGAGCAGTTCTTC.

V is TRBV5-1 and J is TRBJ2-1; D not certain. Trimming left V 0 bases short and J 9 bases short, with 16 bases between. Germline V lookup: CDR1 SGHRS, CDR2 YFSETQ. The CDR3 spans 15 residues. For the CDR3, the DNA is TGCGCCAGCAGCTTGGTTGGGGAAATCACAACTGAGCAGTTCTTC. Its translation is CASSLVGEITTEQFF.

CDR3 region: CSVPTSGTIYNEQFF. For the CDR3, the DNA is TGCAGCGTTCCCACTAGCGGAACCATCTACAATGAGCAGTTCTTC. J is TRBJ2-1 and V is TRBV29-1; 8 bases map to TRBD2. J was trimmed by 3 bases and V by 5 bases; bases with no gene match: 9. CDR3 length: 15 residues. The V gene's germline CDR1 is SQVTM and CDR2 ANQGSEA.

The J gene is TRBJ2-5, the V gene TRBV20-1; TRBD1 matches 7 bases. Germline values: CDR1 DFQATT, CDR2 SNEGSKA (reference sequence). This CDR3 is built from 14 residues. The V segment lost 7 bases and the J segment 1 base; nucleotides outside the gene matches: 9. CDR3 sequence (DNA): TGCAGTGGAACAGGACAGGACCGCCAAGAGACCCAGTACTTC. Translating it yields CSGTGQDRQETQYF.

The V gene is TRBV9, the J gene TRBJ1-2; 7 bases agree with TRBD1. The J segment lost 5 bases and the V segment lost 3 bases, leaving 13 bases of the junction unmatched. The CDR3 is 16 amino acids. CDR1 and CDR2 from the germline V gene are SGDLS and YYNGEE. The CDR3 DNA reads as TGTGCCAGCAGCGCCGCCGGGACAGATTTGCCGTATGGCTACACCTTC. Its protein is CASSAAGTDLPYGYTF.

The V gene is TRBV15, the J gene TRBJ2-7, with 12 bases that match TRBD2. Gene TRBJ2-5 matches the end of the DNA better, so the J call may be wrong. Germline loops: CDR1 LNHNV, CDR2 YYDKDF (reference sequence). The CDR3 is 17 amino acids. The CDR3: CATSRDSLAGGRETQYF. CDR3 bases: TGTGCCACCAGCAGAGATTCACTAGCGGGAGGAAGAGAGACCCAGTACTTC.

The gene calls are TRBV6-5 and TRBJ1-1; no reliable D call. The V end lost 2 bases, the J end lost 3 bases, and 7 bases lay between the germline ends. The CDR3 totals 13 residues. CDR1 and CDR2 from the germline V gene are MNHEY and SVGAGI. CDR3 nucleotide sequence: TGTGCCAGCAGTTACGAAACGCACACTGAAGCTTTCTTT. This translates into CASSYETHTEAFF.

The J gene is TRBJ2-5, the V gene TRBV11-2; no clear D gene. V lost 4 bases and J 4 bases, leaving 10 bases between the germline ends. This CDR3 comprises 13 residues. The V gene's germline CDR1 is SGHAT and CDR2 FQNNGV. The CDR3 spells CASSSETIETQYF. The CDR3 DNA follows: TGTGCCAGCAGCTCAGAGACCATAGAGACCCAGTACTTC.

The chain recombines TRBV12-3 or TRBV12-4 with TRBJ2-5; D is undetermined. The CDR3 spans 15 residues. Trimming removed 5 bases at V and 0 bases at J, with 13 bases between. Written as DNA, the CDR3 is TGTGCCAGCAGTCCCCTTAGCAGGTACCAAGAGACCCAGTACTTC. Its protein product is CASSPLSRYQETQYF.

The rearrangement joins TRBV29-1 to TRBJ2-6; D possibly matches TRBD1 or TRBD2 (5 bases each). Germline assignment: CDR1 SQVTM and CDR2 ANQGSEA. Trimming pared 6 bases from V and 0 bases from J, leaving 15 bases between. This CDR3 region has 16 residues. The CDR3 nucleotides are TGCAGCGTCCTCGGGACGGGGAACTCTGGGGCCAACGTCCTGACTTTC. Translated, it gives CSVLGTGNSGANVLTF.

Only a few counts were recorded for this clonotype. The chain is built from TRBV12-3 or TRBV12-4 and TRBJ2-1; TRBD2 matches 8 bases. V was pared by 6 bases and J by 5 bases, with 9 bases of the junction left unmatched. This CDR3 contains 15 residues. For the CDR3, the DNA is TGTGCCAGCAGAGGTGCAGCGGGAGCTCACAATGAGCAGTTCTTC. Translation: CASRGAAGAHNEQFF.

The gene calls are TRBV30 and TRBJ2-1, with D uncertain. The J call may be mistaken, given a closer DNA end match to TRBJ2-7. The CDR3 has 11 amino acids. CDR1 GTSNPN and CDR2 SVGIG come from the germline V gene (reference sequence). The CDR3 loop reads CAWTTTGEQYF. For the CDR3, the DNA is TGTGCCTGGACCACGACCGGGGAGCAGTACTTC.

CDR3 amino acids: CASSTDRGAGYTF. DNA for the CDR3: TGTGCCAGCAGTACGGACAGGGGCGCTGGCTACACCTTC. V gene TRBV6-6 combines with J gene TRBJ1-2, with 9 bases aligning to TRBD1. V dropped 5 bases and J dropped 7; count of bases not matched to a gene: 5. Per the germline V gene, CDR1 is MNHNY and CDR2 is SVGAGI (reference sequence). This CDR3 spans 13 amino acids.

This clonotype occurred once. The rearrangement links TRBV12-5 to TRBJ2-5; 10 bases are a match to TRBD1. Germline V gene sequence: CDR1 LGHNT, CDR2 FRNRAP. V shed 6 bases and J 4 bases; nucleotides not matched to a gene: 2. CDR3 length: 13 residues. As DNA, the CDR3 is TGTGCTAGTGGGACAGGGGGCGGAGAGACCCAGTACTTC. Translated: CASGTGGGETQYF. Together with reference TRBV12-5 and TRBJ2-5, the CDR3 gives the full variable domain: DARVTQTPRHKVTEMGQEVTMRCQPILGHNTVFWYRQTMMQGLELLAYFRNRAPLDDSGMPKDRFSAEMPDATLATLKIQPSEPRDSAVYFCASGTGGGETQYFGPGTRLLVL.